These 3 T cell receptor beta chains came from one sample sequenced in a study of metastatic and nonmetastatic thyroid tumors. TCRdb re-analyzed the PCR reads through MiXCR. The sample shows approximately 13,000 clones, 20% to 25% of them seen only once. Each patient came to thyroid surgery without any prior treatment (of any kind). Sequenced material: blood. These receptors all stem from a female donor with papillary thyroid cancer or a benign thyroid nodule (not recorded which). Some clones in this sample may be carry-over from other donors' samples.

This clone is termed medium-sized. The chain combines TRBV6-6 with TRBJ2-7; possibly TRBD1 or TRBD2 for D (7 bases each). Germline CDR1 is MNHNY and CDR2 is SVGAGI (reference sequence). The CDR3 is 17 residues long. The ends were cut back, 2 bases at V and 0 bases at J, with 17 bases in the middle. The CDR3 reads CASSYPSSGDSSYEQYF. CDR3 DNA sequence: TGTGCCAGCAGTTACCCATCCAGCGGGGACAGCTCCTACGAGCAGTACTTC.

This clone was observed a single time. The V gene is TRBV20-1, the J gene TRBJ1-6, with 7 bases matching TRBD1. Trimming removed 8 bases from V and 9 bases from J; junction bases left unmatched: 13. Germline V gene data show CDR1 as DFQATT and CDR2 as SNEGSKA (reference sequence). CDR3 size: 14 residues. This CDR3 is CSFQGGPGGSPLHF. The CDR3 bases are TGCAGTTTCCAGGGGGGGCCGGGTGGTTCACCCCTCCACTTT.

The CDR3 is CARSPGPSGGPQHF. DNA for the CDR3: TGTGCCAGAAGCCCCGGACCCTCAGGCGGCCCCCAGCATTTT. The V gene is TRBV7-8, the J gene TRBJ1-5, with D hard to call. From germline, CDR1 is SGHVS and CDR2 FQNEAQ. The ends were cut back, 9 bases at V and 10 bases at J, with 22 bases in the middle. The CDR3 consists of 14 residues.